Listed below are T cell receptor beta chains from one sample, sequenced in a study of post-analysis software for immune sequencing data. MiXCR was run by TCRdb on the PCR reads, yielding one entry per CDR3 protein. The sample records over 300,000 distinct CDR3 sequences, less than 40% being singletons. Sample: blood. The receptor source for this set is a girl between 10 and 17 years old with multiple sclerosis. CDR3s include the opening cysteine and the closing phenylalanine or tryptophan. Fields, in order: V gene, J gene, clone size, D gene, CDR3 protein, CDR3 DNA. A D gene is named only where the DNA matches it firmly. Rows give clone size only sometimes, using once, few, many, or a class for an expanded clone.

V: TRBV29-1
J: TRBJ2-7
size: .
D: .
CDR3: CSVDSGETYEQYF
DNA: TGCAGCGTTGACTCCGGGGAGACCTACGAGCAGTACTTC

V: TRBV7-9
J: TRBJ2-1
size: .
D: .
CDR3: CASSATVISYNEQFF
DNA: TGTGCCAGCAGCGCGACAGTCATCTCCTACAATGAGCAGTTCTTC

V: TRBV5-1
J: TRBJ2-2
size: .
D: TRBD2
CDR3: CASSSGLAGDTNTGELFF
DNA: TGCGCCAGCAGCTCCGGACTAGCGGGGGACACGAACACCGGGGAGCTGTTTTTT

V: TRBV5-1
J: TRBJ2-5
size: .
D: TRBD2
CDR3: CASSLGSGGHSQETQYF
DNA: TGCGCCAGCAGCTTGGGTAGCGGGGGACATTCCCAAGAGACCCAGTACTTC

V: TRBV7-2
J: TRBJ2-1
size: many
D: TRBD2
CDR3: CASSPGTSRLNEQFF
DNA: TGTGCCAGCAGCCCCGGGACTAGCAGGCTCAATGAGCAGTTCTTC

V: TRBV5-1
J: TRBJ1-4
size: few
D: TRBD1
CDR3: CASSLAGTAREKLFF
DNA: TGCGCCAGCAGCTTGGCCGGGACAGCGCGCGAAAAACTGTTTTTT

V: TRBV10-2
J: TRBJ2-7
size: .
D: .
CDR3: CASSEGVWCEQYF
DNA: TGCGCCAGCAGTGAAGGGGTATGGTGCGAGCAGTACTTC

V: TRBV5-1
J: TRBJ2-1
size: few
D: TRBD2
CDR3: CASSLGTSGVSYNEQFF
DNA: TGCGCCAGCAGCTTGGGCACTAGCGGTGTCTCCTACAATGAGCAGTTCTTC

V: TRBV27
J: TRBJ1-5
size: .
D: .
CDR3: CASSLKGGDNQPQHF
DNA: TGTGCCAGCAGTTTGAAGGGGGGGGACAATCAGCCCCAGCATTTT

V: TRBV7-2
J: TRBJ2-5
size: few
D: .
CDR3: CASRLGAGEQYF
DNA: TGTGCCAGCAGGCTCGGGGCTGGAGAGCAGTACTTC

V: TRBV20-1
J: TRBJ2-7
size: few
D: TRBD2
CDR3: CSAPLTRGAYEQYF
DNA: TGCAGTGCCCCGTTGACGCGGGGGGCCTACGAGCAGTACTTC

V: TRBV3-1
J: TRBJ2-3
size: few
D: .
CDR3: CASSHRTDTQYF
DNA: TGTGCCAGCAGCCACCGCACAGATACGCAGTATTTT

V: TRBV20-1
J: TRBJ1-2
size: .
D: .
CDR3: CSALRAGARGNYGYTF
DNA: TGCAGTGCCCTGAGGGCAGGGGCCCGTGGGAACTATGGCTACACCTTC

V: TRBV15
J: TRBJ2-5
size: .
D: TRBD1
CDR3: CATSRTRDREETQYF
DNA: TGTGCCACCAGCAGAACCCGGGACAGGGAAGAGACCCAGTACTTC

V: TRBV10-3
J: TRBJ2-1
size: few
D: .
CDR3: CAIMPGAHYNEQFF
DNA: TGTGCCATCATGCCGGGGGCCCACTACAATGAGCAGTTCTTC

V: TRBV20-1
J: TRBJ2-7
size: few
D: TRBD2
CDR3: CSARELPGLAVYEQYF
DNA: TGCAGTGCTAGGGAACTCCCGGGACTAGCGGTCTACGAGCAGTACTTC

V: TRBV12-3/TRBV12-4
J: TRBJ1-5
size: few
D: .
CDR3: CASSDEGDQPQHF
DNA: TGTGCCAGCAGTGACGAAGGGGATCAGCCCCAGCATTTT

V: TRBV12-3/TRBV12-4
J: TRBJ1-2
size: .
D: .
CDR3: CASSFTGYTGYTF
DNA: TGTGCCAGCAGTTTCACAGGGTATACTGGCTACACCTTC

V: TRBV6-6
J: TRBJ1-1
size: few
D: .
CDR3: CASSYSEAFF
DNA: TGTGCCAGCAGTTACTCGGAAGCTTTCTTT

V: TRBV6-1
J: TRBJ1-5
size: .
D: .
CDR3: CASSDRRGGNSNQPQHF
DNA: TGTGCCAGCAGCGACAGACGGGGGGGTAATAGCAATCAGCCCCAGCATTTT

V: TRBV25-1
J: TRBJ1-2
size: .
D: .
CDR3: CASRLAEGSGYTF
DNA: TGTGCCAGCAGGTTGGCGGAGGGGAGCGGCTACACCTTC

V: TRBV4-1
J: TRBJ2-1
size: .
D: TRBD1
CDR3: CASSKGAVNEQFF
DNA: TGCGCCAGTAGTAAGGGGGCAGTTAATGAGCAGTTCTTC

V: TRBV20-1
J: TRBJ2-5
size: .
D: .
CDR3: CSARDILRGETQYF
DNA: TGCAGTGCTAGGGATATCTTACGGGGGGAGACCCAGTACTTC

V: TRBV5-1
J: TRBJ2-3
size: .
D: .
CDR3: CASSATDRDTQYF
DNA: TGCGCCAGCAGCGCAACCGACAGGGATACGCAGTATTTT

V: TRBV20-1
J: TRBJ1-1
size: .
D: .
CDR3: CSSQRAGTNTEAFF
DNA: TGCAGTTCCCAGCGGGCAGGGACGAACACTGAAGCTTTCTTT

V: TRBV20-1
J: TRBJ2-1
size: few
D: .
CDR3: CSASAGPYNEQFF
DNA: TGCAGTGCTAGTGCGGGGCCCTACAATGAGCAGTTCTTC

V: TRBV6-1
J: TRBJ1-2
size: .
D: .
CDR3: CASSERAGVSYGYTF
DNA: TGTGCCAGCAGTGAACGGGCAGGGGTTAGCTATGGCTACACCTTC

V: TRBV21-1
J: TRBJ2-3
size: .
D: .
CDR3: CASSKGSGTRGTDTQYF
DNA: TGTGCCAGCAGCAAAGGCTCCGGGACTAGGGGCACAGATACGCAGTATTTT

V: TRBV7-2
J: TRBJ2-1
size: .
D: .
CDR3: CASSFLGVPNEQFF
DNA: TGTGCCAGCAGCTTTCTTGGGGTACCCAATGAGCAGTTCTTC

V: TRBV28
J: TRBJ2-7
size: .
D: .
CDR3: CASSSEAATSYEQYF
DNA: TGTGCCAGCAGTTCGGAGGCAGCCACTTCTTACGAGCAGTACTTC

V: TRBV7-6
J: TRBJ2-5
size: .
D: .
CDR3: CASSLGPQWEQYF
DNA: TGTGCCAGCAGCTTGGGCCCCCAGTGGGAGCAGTACTTC

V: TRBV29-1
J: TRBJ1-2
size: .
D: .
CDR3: CSVGDDIGYTF
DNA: TGCAGCGTTGGAGATGACATCGGCTACACCTTC

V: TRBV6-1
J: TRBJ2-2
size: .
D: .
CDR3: CATRSRIGNTGELFF
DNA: TGTGCCACCCGCAGTAGGATCGGGAACACCGGGGAGCTGTTTTTT

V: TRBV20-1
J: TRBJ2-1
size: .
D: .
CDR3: CSATGTIDEQFF
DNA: TGCAGTGCAACCGGGACGATAGATGAGCAGTTCTTC

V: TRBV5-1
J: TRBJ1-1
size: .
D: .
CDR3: CASSFGTSSTEAFF
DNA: TGCGCCAGCAGCTTCGGGACATCATCCACTGAAGCTTTCTTT

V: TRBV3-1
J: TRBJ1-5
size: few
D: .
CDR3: CVSSPKTDQPQHF
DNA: TGTGTCAGCAGCCCTAAAACGGATCAGCCCCAGCATTTT